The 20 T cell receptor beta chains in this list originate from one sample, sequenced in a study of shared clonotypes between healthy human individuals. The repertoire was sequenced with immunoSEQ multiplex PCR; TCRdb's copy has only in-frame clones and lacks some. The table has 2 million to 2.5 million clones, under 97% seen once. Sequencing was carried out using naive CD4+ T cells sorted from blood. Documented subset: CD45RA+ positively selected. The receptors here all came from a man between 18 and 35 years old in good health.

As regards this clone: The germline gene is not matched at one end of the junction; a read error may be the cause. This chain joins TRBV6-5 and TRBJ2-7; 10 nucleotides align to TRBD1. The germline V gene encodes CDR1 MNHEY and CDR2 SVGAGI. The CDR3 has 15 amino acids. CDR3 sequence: CASRYSGTGVYEQYF. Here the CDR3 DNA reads TGTGCCAGCAGATACTCCGGGACAGGGGTCTACGAGCAGTACTTC.

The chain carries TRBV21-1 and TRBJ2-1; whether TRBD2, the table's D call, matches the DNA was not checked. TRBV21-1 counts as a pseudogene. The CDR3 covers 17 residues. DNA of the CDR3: TGTGCCAGCAGCCCCGGCTTGGGGGAGGCCACCTACAATGAGCAGTTCTTC. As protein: CASSPGLGEATYNEQFF.

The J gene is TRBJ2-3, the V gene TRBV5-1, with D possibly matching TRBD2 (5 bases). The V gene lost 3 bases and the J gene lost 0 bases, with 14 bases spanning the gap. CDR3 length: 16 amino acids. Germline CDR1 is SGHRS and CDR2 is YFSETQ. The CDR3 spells CASSSQGGRSTDTQYF. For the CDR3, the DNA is TGCGCCAGCAGCTCCCAAGGCGGGCGGAGCACAGATACGCAGTATTTT.

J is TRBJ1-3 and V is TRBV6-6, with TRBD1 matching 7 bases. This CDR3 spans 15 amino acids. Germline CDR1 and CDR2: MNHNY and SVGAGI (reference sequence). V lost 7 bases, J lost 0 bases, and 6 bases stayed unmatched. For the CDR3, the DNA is TGTGCCAGCAAAGATGCAGGGGGCTCTGGAAACACCATATATTTT. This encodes CASKDAGGSGNTIYF.

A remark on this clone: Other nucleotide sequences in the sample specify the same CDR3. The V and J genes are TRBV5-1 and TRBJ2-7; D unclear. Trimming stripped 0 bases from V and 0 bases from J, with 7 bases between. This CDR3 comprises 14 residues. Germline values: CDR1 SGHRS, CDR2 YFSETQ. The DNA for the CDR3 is TGCGCCAGCAGCTTGGGGTCAGTCTCCTACGAGCAGTACTTC. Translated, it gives CASSLGSVSYEQYF.

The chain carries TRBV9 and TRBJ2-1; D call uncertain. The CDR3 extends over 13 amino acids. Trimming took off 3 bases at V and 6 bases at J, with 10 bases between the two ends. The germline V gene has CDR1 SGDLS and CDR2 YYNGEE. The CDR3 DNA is TGTGCCAGCAGCGACTTCCCTGGCAATGAGCAGTTCTTC. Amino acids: CASSDFPGNEQFF.

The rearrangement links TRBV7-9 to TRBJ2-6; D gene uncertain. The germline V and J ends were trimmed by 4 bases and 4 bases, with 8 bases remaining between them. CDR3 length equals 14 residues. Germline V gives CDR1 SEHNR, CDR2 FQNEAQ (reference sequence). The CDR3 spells CASSSPEGANVLTF. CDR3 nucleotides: TGTGCCAGCAGCTCACCTGAAGGGGCCAACGTCCTGACTTTC.

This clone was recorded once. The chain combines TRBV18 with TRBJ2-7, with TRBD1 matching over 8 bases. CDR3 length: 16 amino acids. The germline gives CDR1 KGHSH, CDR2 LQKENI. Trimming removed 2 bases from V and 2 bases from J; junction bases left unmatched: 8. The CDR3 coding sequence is TGTGCCAGCTCACCAGCCCAGGGGGCCTTAACCTACGAGCAGTACTTC. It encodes CASSPAQGALTYEQYF.

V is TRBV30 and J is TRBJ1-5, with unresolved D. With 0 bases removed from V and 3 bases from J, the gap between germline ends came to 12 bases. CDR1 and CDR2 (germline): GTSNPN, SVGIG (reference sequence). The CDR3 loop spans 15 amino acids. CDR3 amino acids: CAWSVTTQYNQPQHF. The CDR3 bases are TGTGCCTGGAGTGTTACGACACAATACAATCAGCCCCAGCATTTT.

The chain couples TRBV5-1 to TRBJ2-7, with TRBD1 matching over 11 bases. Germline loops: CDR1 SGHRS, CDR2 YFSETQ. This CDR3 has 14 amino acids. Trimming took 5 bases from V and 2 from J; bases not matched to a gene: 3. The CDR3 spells CASRQGQGAYEQYF. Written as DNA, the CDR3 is TGCGCCAGCAGGCAGGGACAGGGGGCCTACGAGCAGTACTTC.

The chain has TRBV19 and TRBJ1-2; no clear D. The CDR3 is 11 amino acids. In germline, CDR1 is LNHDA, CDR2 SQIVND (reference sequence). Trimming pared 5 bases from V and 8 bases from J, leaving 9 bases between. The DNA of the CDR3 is TGTGCCAGTAGTTCCCTACAGGGCTACACCTTC. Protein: CASSSLQGYTF. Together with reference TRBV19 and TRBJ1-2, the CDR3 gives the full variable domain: DGGITQSPKYLFRKEGQNVTLSCEQNLNHDAMYWYRQDPGQGLRLIYYSQIVNDFQKGDIAEGYSVSREKKESFPLTVTSAQKNPTAFYLCASSSLQGYTFGSGTRLTVV.

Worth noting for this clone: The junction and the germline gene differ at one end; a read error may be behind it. The CDR3, as DNA: TGTGTCACCAGCAGGGATAACGCCGGGGAGCTGTTTTTT. Encoded protein: CVTSRDNAGELFF. This chain links TRBV15 with TRBJ2-2, with D possibly TRBD1 on 5 matching bases. Germline V gives CDR1 LNHNV, CDR2 YYDKDF (reference sequence). The CDR3 totals 13 residues.

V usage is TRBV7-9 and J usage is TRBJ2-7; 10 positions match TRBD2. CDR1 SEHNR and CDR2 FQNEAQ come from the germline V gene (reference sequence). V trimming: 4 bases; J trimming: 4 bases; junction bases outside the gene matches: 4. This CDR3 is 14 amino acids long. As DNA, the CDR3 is TGTGCCAGCAGCTCTAGCGGGGGAGATTACGAGCAGTACTTC. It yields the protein CASSSSGGDYEQYF.

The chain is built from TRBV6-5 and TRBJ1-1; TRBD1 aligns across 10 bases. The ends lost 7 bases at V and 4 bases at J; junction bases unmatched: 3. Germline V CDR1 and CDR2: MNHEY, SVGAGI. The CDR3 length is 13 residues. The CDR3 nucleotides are TGTGCCAGCAAGGGACAGGGGATCACTGAAGCTTTCTTT. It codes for CASKGQGITEAFF.

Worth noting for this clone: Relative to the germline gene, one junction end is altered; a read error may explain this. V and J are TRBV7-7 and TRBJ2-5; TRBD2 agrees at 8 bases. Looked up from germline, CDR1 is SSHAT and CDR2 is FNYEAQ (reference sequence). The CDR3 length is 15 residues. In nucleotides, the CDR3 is TGTGCTAGCAGCTTATTCGGGGGGGCTGGGGAGACCCAGTACTTC. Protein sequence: CASSLFGGAGETQYF.

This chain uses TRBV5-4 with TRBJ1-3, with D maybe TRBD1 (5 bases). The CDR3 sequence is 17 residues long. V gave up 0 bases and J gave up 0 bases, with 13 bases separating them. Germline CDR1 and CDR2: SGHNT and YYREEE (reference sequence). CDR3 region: CASSLGGSANSGNTIYF. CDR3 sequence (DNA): TGTGCCAGCAGCTTGGGGGGCAGCGCCAACTCTGGAAACACCATATATTTT.

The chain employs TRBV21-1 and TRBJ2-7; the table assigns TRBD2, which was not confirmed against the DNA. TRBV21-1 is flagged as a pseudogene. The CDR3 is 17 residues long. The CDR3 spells CASSISWGGGEDYEQYF. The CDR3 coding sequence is TGTGCCAGCAGCATATCCTGGGGAGGGGGTGAGGACTACGAGCAGTACTTC.

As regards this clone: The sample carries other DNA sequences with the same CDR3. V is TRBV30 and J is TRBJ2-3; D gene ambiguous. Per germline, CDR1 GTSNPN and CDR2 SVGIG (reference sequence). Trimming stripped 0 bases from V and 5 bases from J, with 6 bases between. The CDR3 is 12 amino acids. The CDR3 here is CAWSVRGDTQYF. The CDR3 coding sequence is TGTGCCTGGAGTGTACGTGGAGATACGCAGTATTTT.

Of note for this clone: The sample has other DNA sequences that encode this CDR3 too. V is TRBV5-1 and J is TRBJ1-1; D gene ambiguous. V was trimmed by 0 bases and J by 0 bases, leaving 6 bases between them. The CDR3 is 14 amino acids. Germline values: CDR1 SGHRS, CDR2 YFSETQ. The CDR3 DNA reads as TGCGCCAGCAGCTTGGGAGAGGTGAACACTGAAGCTTTCTTT. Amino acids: CASSLGEVNTEAFF.

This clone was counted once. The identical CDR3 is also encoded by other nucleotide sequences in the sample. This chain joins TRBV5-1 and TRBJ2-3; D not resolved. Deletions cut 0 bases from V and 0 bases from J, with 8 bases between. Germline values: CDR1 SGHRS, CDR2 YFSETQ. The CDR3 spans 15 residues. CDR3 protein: CASSLVGTSTDTQYF. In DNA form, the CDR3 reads TGCGCCAGCAGCTTGGTGGGAACTAGCACAGATACGCAGTATTTT.